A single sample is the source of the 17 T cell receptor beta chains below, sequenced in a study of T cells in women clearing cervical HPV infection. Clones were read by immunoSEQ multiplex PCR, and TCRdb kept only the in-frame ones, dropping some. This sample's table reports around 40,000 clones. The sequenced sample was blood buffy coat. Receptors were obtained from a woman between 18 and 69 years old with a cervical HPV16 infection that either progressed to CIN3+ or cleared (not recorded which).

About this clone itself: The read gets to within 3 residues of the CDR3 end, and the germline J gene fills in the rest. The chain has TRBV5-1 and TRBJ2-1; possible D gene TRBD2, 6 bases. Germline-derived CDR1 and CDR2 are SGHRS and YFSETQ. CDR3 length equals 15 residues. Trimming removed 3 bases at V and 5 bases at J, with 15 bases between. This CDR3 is CASSSKFGGNNEQFF. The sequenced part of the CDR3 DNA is TGCGCCAGCAGCTCCAAATTCGGGGGTAACAATGAG. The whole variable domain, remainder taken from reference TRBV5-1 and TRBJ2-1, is KAGVTQTPRYLIKTRGQQVTLSCSPISGHRSVSWYQQTPGQGLQFLFEYFSETQRNKGNFPGRFSGRQFSNSRSEMNVSTLELGDSALYLCASSSKFGGNNEQFFGPGTRLTVL.

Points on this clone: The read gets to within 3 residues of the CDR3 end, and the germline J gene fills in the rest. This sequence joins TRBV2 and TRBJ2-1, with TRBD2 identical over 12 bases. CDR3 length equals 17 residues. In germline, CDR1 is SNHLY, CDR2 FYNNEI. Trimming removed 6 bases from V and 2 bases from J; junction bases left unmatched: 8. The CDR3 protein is CASRRASGGAAYNEQFF. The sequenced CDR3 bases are TGTGCCAGCAGAAGGGCTAGCGGGGGGGCAGCCTACAATGAG.

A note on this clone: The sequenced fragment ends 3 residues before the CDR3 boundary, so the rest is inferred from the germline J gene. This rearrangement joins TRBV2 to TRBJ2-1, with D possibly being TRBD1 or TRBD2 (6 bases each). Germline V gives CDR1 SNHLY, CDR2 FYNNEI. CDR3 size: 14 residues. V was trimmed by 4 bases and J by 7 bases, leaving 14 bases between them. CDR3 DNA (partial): TGTGCCAGCAGTGCGGGGCAGGGGAGGAATGAG. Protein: CASSAGQGRNE. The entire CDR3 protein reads CASSAGQGRNEQFF.

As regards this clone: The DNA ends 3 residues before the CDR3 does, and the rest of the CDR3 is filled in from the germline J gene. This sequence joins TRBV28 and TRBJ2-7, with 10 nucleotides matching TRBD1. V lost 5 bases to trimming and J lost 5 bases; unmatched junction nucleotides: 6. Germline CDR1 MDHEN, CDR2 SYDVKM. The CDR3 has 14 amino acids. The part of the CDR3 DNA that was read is TGTGCCAGCAGTACACACGGGACAGGGGACGAG. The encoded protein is CASSTHGTGDE. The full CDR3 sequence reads CASSTHGTGDEQYF.

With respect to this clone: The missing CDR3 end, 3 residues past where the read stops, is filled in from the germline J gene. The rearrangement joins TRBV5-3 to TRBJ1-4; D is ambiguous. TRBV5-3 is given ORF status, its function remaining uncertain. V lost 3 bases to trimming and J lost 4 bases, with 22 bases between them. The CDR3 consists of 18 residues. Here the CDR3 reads CARSYKSMGGSYNEKLFF. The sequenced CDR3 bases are TGTGCCAGAAGCTATAAATCCATGGGCGGGTCCTATAATGAAAAA.

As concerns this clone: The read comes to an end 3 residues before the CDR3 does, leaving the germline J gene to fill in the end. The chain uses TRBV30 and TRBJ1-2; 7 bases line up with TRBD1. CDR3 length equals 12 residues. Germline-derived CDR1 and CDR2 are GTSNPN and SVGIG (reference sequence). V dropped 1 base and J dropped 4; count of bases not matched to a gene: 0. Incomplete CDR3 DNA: TGTGCCTGGAGTGGACAGGGCTATGGC. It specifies CAWSGQGYG. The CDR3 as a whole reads CAWSGQGYGYTF.

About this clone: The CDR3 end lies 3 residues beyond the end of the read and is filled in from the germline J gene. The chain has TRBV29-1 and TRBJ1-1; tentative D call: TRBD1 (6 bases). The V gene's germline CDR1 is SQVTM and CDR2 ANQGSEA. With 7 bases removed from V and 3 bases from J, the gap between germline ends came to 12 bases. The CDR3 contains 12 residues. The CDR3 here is CSAYRADTEAFF. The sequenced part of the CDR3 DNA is TGCAGCGCATACAGGGCTGACACTGAA.

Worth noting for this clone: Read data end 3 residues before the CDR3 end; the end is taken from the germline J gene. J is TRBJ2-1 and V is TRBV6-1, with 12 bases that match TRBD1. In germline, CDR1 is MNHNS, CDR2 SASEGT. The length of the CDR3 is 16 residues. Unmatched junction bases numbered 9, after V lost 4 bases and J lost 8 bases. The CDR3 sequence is CASSATRDRGLYEQFF. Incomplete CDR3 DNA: TGTGCCAGCAGTGCCACCCGGGACAGGGGGCTTTATGAG.

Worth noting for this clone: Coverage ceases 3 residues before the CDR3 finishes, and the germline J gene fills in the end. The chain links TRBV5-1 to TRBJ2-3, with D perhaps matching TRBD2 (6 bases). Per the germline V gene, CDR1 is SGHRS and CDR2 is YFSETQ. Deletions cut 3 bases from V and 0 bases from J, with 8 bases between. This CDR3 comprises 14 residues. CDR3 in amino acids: CASSWRASTDTQYF. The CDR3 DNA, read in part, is TGCGCCAGCAGCTGGAGGGCGAGCACAGATACG.

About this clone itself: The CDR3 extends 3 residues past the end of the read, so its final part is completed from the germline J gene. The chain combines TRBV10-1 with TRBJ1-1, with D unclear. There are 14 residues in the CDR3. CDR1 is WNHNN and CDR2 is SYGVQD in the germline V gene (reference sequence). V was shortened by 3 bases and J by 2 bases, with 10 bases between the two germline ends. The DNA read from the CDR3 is TGCGCCAGCAGTGACCTCTACGATAACACTGAA. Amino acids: CASSDLYDNTE. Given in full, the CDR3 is CASSDLYDNTEAFF.

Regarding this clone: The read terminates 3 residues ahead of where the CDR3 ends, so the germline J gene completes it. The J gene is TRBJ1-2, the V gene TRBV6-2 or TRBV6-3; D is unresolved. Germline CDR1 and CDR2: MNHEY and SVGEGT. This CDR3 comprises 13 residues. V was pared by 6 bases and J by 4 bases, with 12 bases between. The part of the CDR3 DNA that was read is TGTGCCAGCAGCCCTGGGTCAGGCTATGGC. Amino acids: CASSPGSGYG. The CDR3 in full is CASSPGSGYGYTF.

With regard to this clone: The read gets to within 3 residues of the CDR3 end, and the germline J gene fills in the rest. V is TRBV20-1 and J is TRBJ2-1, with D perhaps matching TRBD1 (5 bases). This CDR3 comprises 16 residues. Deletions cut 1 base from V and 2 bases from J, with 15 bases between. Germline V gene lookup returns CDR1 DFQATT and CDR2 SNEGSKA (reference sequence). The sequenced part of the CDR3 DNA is TGCAGTGCTAGAGTCCGGCAGGGCGGTACCTACAATGAG. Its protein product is CSARVRQGGTYNE. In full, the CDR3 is CSARVRQGGTYNEQFF.

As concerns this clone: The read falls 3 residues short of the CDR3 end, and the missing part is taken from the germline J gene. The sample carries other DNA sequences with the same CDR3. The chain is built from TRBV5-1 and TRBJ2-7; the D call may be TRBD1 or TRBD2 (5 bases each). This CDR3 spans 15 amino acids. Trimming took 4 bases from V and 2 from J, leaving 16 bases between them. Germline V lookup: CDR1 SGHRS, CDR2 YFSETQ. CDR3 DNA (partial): TGCGCCAGCAGCCTGGGACCCCGGGGAGCCTACGAG. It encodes CASSLGPRGAYE. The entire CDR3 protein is CASSLGPRGAYEQYF.

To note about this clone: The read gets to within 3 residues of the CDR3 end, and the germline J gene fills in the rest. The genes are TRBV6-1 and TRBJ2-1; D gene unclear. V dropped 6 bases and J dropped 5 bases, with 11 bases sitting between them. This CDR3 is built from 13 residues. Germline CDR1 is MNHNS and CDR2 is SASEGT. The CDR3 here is CASREPGNNEQFF. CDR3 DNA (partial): TGTGCCAGCAGAGAACCAGGAAACAATGAG.

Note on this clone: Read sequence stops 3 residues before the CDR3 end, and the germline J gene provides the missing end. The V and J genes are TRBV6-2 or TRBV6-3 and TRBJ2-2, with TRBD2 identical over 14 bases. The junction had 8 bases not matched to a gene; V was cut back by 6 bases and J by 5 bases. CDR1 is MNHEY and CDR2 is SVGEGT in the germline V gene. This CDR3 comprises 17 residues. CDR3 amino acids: CASSPGLAGVGTGELFF. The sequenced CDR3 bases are TGTGCCAGCAGCCCGGGACTAGCGGGAGTAGGGACCGGGGAG.

CDR3 loop: CASSEFARIGYEQYF. The sequenced CDR3 bases are TGTGCCAGCAGTGAATTCGCCAGGATCGGCTACGAG. The rearrangement uses TRBV6-1 and TRBJ2-7; D remains ambiguous. The read falls 3 residues short of the CDR3 end, and the missing part is taken from the germline J gene. Germline V CDR1 and CDR2: MNHNS, SASEGT. Trimming took off 2 bases at V and 3 bases at J, with 14 bases between the two ends. The CDR3 is 15 residues long.

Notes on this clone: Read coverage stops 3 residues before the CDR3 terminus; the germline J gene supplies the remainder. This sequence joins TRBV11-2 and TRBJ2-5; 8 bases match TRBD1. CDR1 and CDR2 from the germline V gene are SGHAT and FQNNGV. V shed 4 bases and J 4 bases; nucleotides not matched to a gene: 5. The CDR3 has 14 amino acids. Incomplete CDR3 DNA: TGTGCCAGCAGCTCCCTCAGGGGGCGAGAGACC. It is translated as CASSSLRGRET. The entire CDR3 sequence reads CASSSLRGRETQYF.